The 32 T cell receptor beta chains listed next were all sequenced from one sample in a study of immune evolution from preneoplasia to lung adenocarcinoma (dated by TCRdb to the early 2020s). To prepare the library, the immunoSEQ multiplex PCR assay was applied. Held by TCRdb, this immuneACCESS table contains in-frame sequences only and omits some clones. Under half of the omission traces to an unresolved V gene where checked; the cause of the rest is unknown. This sample lists fewer than 14,000 clones; more than 70% were detected once. The ten top clones hold 1.7% of the sample. The sequenced sample was FFPE minimally invasive lung adenocarcinoma tissue. The label giving this sample's cell subset or site can be read as: micro-invasive lung adenocarcinoma (MIA). The receptors stem from a person in their 70s with lung adenocarcinoma.

CDR3 protein: CASSPTSGTNTGELFF. The CDR3 DNA is TGTGCCAGCAGCCCAACTAGCGGCACGAACACCGGGGAGCTGTTTTTT. The chain combines TRBV9 with TRBJ2-2; 8 positions agree with TRBD2. Germline V CDR1 and CDR2: SGDLS, YYNGEE. V shed 4 bases, J shed 0 bases, and the junction held 5 bases outside the gene matches. The CDR3 length is 16 residues. The whole variable domain, remainder taken from reference TRBV9 and TRBJ2-2, is DSGVTQTPKHLITATGQRVTLRCSPRSGDLSVYWYQQSLDQGLQFLIQYYNGEERAKGNILERFSAQQFPDLHSELNLSSLELGDSALYFCASSPTSGTNTGELFFGEGSRLTVL.

CDR3 sequence: CASSPLADFSTDTQYF. The CDR3, as DNA: TGTGCCAGCTCACCACTAGCGGACTTCTCCACAGATACGCAGTATTTT. The chain uses TRBV18 and TRBJ2-3; TRBD2 is a possible D gene (6 bases). Germline-derived CDR1 and CDR2 are KGHSH and LQKENI. Trimming took off 1 base at V and 2 bases at J, with 13 bases between the two ends. The CDR3 runs 16 residues.

The CDR3 reads CASSVFTLPTDTQYF. CDR3 nucleotides: TGTGCCAGCAGCGTATTCACACTCCCCACAGATACGCAGTATTTT. This chain joins TRBV9 and TRBJ2-3; D is undetermined. Trimming took off 1 base at V and 2 bases at J, with 11 bases between the two ends. This CDR3 has 15 amino acids. Germline CDR1 and CDR2: SGDLS and YYNGEE.

V is TRBV6-1 and J is TRBJ2-7; 7 bases line up with TRBD2. J was trimmed by 7 bases and V by 6 bases; bases with no gene match: 15. Germline CDR1 is MNHNS and CDR2 is SASEGT. The CDR3 runs 15 residues. Here the CDR3 DNA reads TGTGCCAGCAGGGCGAGCGGGGACCTCCTGAAAGAGCAGTACTTC. Its protein is CASRASGDLLKEQYF.

The V call is TRBV21-1, the J call TRBJ2-5. TRBV21-1 is given as a pseudogene. The CDR3 extends over 14 amino acids. This CDR3 reads CASSKQGLRETQYF. The CDR3 DNA reads as TGTGCCAGCAGCAAACAAGGGTTGCGGGAGACCCAGTACTTC.

The chain joins TRBV27 to TRBJ1-6; 7 positions match TRBD1. The J segment lost 5 bases and the V segment lost 7 bases, leaving 8 bases of the junction unmatched. CDR1 and CDR2 (germline): MNHEY, SMNVEV (reference sequence). CDR3 length: 15 amino acids. CDR3: CASTQTGDNNSPLHF. CDR3 nucleotides: TGTGCCAGCACTCAAACAGGGGACAATAATTCACCCCTCCACTTT.

V gene TRBV7-2 combines with J gene TRBJ2-7; D may match TRBD1 or TRBD2 (5 bases each). Germline V CDR1 and CDR2: SGHTA, FQGNSA. This CDR3 contains 14 residues. V was shortened by 10 bases and J by 0 bases, with 16 bases between the two germline ends. This chain's CDR3 is CATLTGTSSYEQYF. For the CDR3, the DNA is TGTGCCACCCTCACCGGGACCAGCTCCTACGAGCAGTACTTC.

The J gene is TRBJ2-1, the V gene TRBV7-2, with D hard to call. The CDR3 is 9 amino acids. The germline V gene has CDR1 SGHTA and CDR2 FQGNSA. The V and J ends lost 5 bases and 15 bases respectively, with 8 bases between them. CDR3 sequence (DNA): TGTGCCAGCAGCCCTTACACGTTCTTC. This translates into CASSPYTFF.

The chain joins TRBV27 to TRBJ2-7, with D perhaps matching TRBD2 (5 bases). V lost 8 bases and J lost 4, with 18 bases in between. The CDR3 sequence is 14 residues long. Germline CDR1 and CDR2: MNHEY and SMNVEV (reference sequence). CDR3: CASGTRHPPYEQYF. CDR3 bases: TGTGCCAGCGGTACTAGGCACCCCCCATACGAGCAGTACTTC.

This clone has more than one count but fewer than ten. J is TRBJ1-2 and V is TRBV5-1, with D unclear. The V gene's germline CDR1 is SGHRS and CDR2 YFSETQ. The CDR3 sequence is 16 residues long. The V end lost 4 bases, the J end lost 5 bases, and 21 bases lay between the germline ends. The CDR3, as DNA: TGCGCCAGCAGCCCCTCTGGGAGCGGAGACGAATATGGCTACACCTTC. Residues: CASSPSGSGDEYGYTF.

The chain links TRBV30 to TRBJ2-7; D possibly matches TRBD1 or TRBD2 (5 bases each). Germline V CDR1 and CDR2: GTSNPN, SVGIG (reference sequence). The CDR3 is 13 residues long. V was clipped by 3 bases and J by 3 bases, with 12 bases between them. The CDR3 sequence is CAWRSWGNYEQYF. DNA for the CDR3: TGTGCCTGGAGGTCGTGGGGGAACTACGAGCAGTACTTC.

This clone was picked up a small number of times. The chain combines TRBV9 with TRBJ2-4, with D hard to call. The CDR3 has 12 residues. Trimming shortened V by 0 bases and J by 5 bases, and 3 bases separated the two germline ends. The germline CDR1 and CDR2 sequences are SGDLS and YYNGEE. For the CDR3, the DNA is TGTGCCAGCAGCGTAGACGAAAACATTCAGTACTTC. Its translation: CASSVDENIQYF.

The rearrangement joins TRBV2 to TRBJ2-1, with TRBD1 as a possible D gene (6 bases). Trimming stripped 9 bases from V and 0 bases from J, with 9 bases between. The CDR3 contains 13 residues. Germline lookup yields CDR1 SNHLY and CDR2 FYNNEI. CDR3 protein: CASTGFSYNEQFF. CDR3 in DNA: TGTGCCAGTACAGGGTTCTCCTACAATGAGCAGTTCTTC.

V usage is TRBV30 and J usage is TRBJ2-3; D is undetermined. V was clipped by 7 bases and J by 1 base, with 12 bases between them. The CDR3 sequence is 13 residues long. The germline gives CDR1 GTSNPN, CDR2 SVGIG (reference sequence). DNA for the CDR3: TGTGCCTTCGACTTAGTGGGCACAGATACGCAGTATTTT. Amino acids: CAFDLVGTDTQYF.

V and J are TRBV6-5 and TRBJ1-1; D not certain. Germline V CDR1 and CDR2: MNHEY, SVGAGI. Trimming took 0 bases from V and 0 from J, leaving 8 bases between them. There are 15 residues in the CDR3. For the CDR3, the DNA is TGTGCCAGCAGTTACTCATTTGGGATGAACACTGAAGCTTTCTTT. Translating it yields CASSYSFGMNTEAFF.

The chain carries TRBV15 and TRBJ2-7; 9 nucleotides line up with TRBD2. CDR3 length equals 15 residues. Germline trimming cut 5 bases from V and 7 bases from J; bases unmatched to any gene: 12. From germline, CDR1 is LNHNV and CDR2 YYDKDF (reference sequence). This CDR3 is CATSPPAGGPGEQYF. The DNA of the CDR3 is TGTGCCACCAGCCCCCCCGCGGGAGGGCCGGGGGAGCAGTACTTC.

The chain carries TRBV29-1 and TRBJ2-1; 9 bases are shared with TRBD2. V was clipped by 8 bases and J by 3 bases; unmatched bases: 11. In germline, CDR1 is SQVTM, CDR2 ANQGSEA. There are 15 residues in the CDR3. As DNA, the CDR3 is TGCAGCCTTTCTACCGGGACTAGCAGCTACAATGAGCAGTTCTTC. As protein: CSLSTGTSSYNEQFF.

The chain employs TRBV20-1 and TRBJ2-3, with D unresolved. Deletions cut 5 bases from V and 8 bases from J, with 8 bases between. This CDR3 contains 10 residues. Per the germline V gene, CDR1 is DFQATT and CDR2 is SNEGSKA (reference sequence). The CDR3 loop is CSAWVGTQYF. The CDR3 region has the DNA TGCAGTGCTTGGGTTGGTACGCAGTATTTT.

The rearrangement joins TRBV20-1 to TRBJ2-1; D uncertain. The CDR3 runs 11 residues. With 0 bases removed from V and 14 bases from J, the gap between germline ends came to 11 bases. CDR1 DFQATT and CDR2 SNEGSKA come from the germline V gene (reference sequence). For the CDR3, the DNA is TGCAGTGCTAGAGATCGGTATAGTGAGTTCTTC. This sequence encodes CSARDRYSEFF.

The rearrangement uses TRBV7-3 and TRBJ1-6; a possible D gene is TRBD1 (5 bases). V was clipped by 3 bases and J by 11 bases, with 14 bases between them. The CDR3 loop spans 14 amino acids. Germline values: CDR1 SGHTA, CDR2 FQGTGA. The CDR3, as DNA: TGTGCCAGCAGCTTGGACACCGCAGGCGCACCCCTCCACTTT. The encoded protein is CASSLDTAGAPLHF.

V gene TRBV6-1 combines with J gene TRBJ2-5; D might be TRBD1 (7 bases). The germline V gene encodes CDR1 MNHNS and CDR2 SASEGT. This CDR3 is built from 12 residues. V was shortened by 2 bases and J by 13 bases, with 14 bases between the two germline ends. The CDR3: CASSEPGGRPYF. CDR3 in DNA: TGTGCCAGCAGTGAACCAGGGGGGAGGCCGTACTTC.

V usage is TRBV14 and J usage is TRBJ2-7, with unresolved D. Germline V lookup: CDR1 SGHDN, CDR2 FVKESK. V gave up 0 bases and J gave up 3 bases, with 12 bases separating them. The CDR3 has 15 residues. The CDR3 region has the DNA TGTGCCAGCAGCCAAGAGTCCGGGTCCCACTACGAGCAGTACTTC. Its protein is CASSQESGSHYEQYF.

This clone was observed once. This chain uses TRBV5-1 with TRBJ2-6; weak D call: TRBD1 (6 bases). CDR3 size: 17 residues. V shed 0 bases and J shed 5 bases, with 15 bases lying between them. Germline V lookup: CDR1 SGHRS, CDR2 YFSETQ. In nucleotides, the CDR3 is TGCGCCAGCAGCTTGGGCAGGGGCCTTTCCCGGGCCAACGTCCTGACTTTC. Its translation: CASSLGRGLSRANVLTF.

This rearrangement joins TRBV5-4 to TRBJ1-6; 9 positions agree with TRBD1. With 2 bases clipped from V and 9 bases from J, the junction kept 6 bases outside the gene matches. The germline CDR1 and CDR2 sequences are SGHNT and YYREEE (reference sequence). The CDR3 length is 15 residues. The CDR3 loop reads CASSFGGTGLSPLHF. In DNA form, the CDR3 reads TGTGCCAGCAGCTTCGGGGGGACAGGGCTTTCACCCCTCCACTTT. The whole variable domain, remainder taken from reference TRBV5-4 and TRBJ1-6, is ETGVTQSPTHLIKTRGQQVTLRCSSQSGHNTVSWYQQALGQGPQFIFQYYREEENGRGNFPPRFSGLQFPNYSSELNVNALELDDSALYLCASSFGGTGLSPLHFGNGTRLTVT.

The V call is TRBV18, the J call TRBJ2-2; maybe TRBD2 (6 bases). Trimming shortened V by 4 bases and J by 4 bases, and 19 bases separated the two germline ends. This CDR3 spans 17 amino acids. The germline V gene encodes CDR1 KGHSH and CDR2 LQKENI. The CDR3 DNA is TGTGCCAGCTCACAAACCGGCGGGGCGCGGGGCACCGGGGAGCTGTTTTTT. Protein: CASSQTGGARGTGELFF.

This chain links TRBV10-3 with TRBJ2-2; no firm D call. V lost 2 bases, J lost 2 bases, and 3 bases lay in between. CDR1 is ENHRY and CDR2 is SYGVKD in the germline V gene. CDR3 size: 13 residues. The CDR3 coding sequence is TGTGCCATCAGTGAGATCAACACCGGGGAGCTGTTTTTT. The encoded protein is CAISEINTGELFF.

The CDR3 DNA reads as TGTGCCAGCAGGAGGGACGGCCAAGAGACCCAGTACTTC. This encodes CASRRDGQETQYF. The chain carries TRBV27 and TRBJ2-5; tentatively, D is TRBD1 or TRBD2 (5 bases each). The CDR3 is made up of 13 amino acids. The germline CDR1 and CDR2 sequences are MNHEY and SMNVEV (reference sequence). V was clipped by 6 bases and J by 1 base, with 9 bases between them.

This clone has only one observation. This chain joins TRBV7-2 and TRBJ2-7, with 8 bases aligning to TRBD1. The CDR3 extends over 15 amino acids. The trim removed 6 bases at V and 3 bases at J, leaving 10 bases unmatched. Germline CDR1 SGHTA, CDR2 FQGNSA. The CDR3 loop reads CASSFRQGPLYEQYF. DNA of the CDR3: TGTGCCAGCAGTTTCCGACAGGGGCCTCTCTACGAGCAGTACTTC.

The J gene is TRBJ1-2, the V gene TRBV5-6; 10 nucleotides align to TRBD1. Germline V gene data show CDR1 as SGHDT and CDR2 as YYEEEE. The CDR3 consists of 14 residues. J lost 5 bases, V lost 5 bases, and 6 bases had no gene match. The CDR3 coding sequence is TGTGCCAGCAGGTTGACAGGGGGCATGTATGGCTACACCTTC. Its protein is CASRLTGGMYGYTF.

The rearrangement uses TRBV6-1 and TRBJ1-1; D not certain. Trimming left V 6 bases short and J 4 bases short, with 15 bases between. CDR1 is MNHNS, CDR2 SASEGT, per germline. This CDR3 spans 14 amino acids. CDR3 DNA: TGTGCCAGCAGCCCGGACCTTCGGGGCACTGAAGCTTTCTTT. Its protein product is CASSPDLRGTEAFF.

The chain employs TRBV7-3 and TRBJ2-2, with no clear D. The length of the CDR3 is 14 residues. The V end lost 5 bases, the J end lost 5 bases, and 12 bases lay between the germline ends. CDR1 is SGHTA, CDR2 FQGTGA, per germline. CDR3: CASSPQPVTGELFF. The CDR3 DNA reads TGTGCCAGCAGCCCCCAGCCCGTGACCGGGGAGCTGTTTTTT.

With respect to this clone: The junction departs from germline at one end; a sequencing error may be responsible. The J gene is TRBJ2-2, the V gene TRBV5-6, with D uncertain. This CDR3 has 14 residues. Germline assignment: CDR1 SGHDT and CDR2 YYEEEE. CDR3 DNA: TGTGCCAGCAGCTTGGATTGGAACGCCGGGGAGCTGTTTTTT. Translated, it gives CASSLDWNAGELFF.